This entry lists 32 T cell receptor beta chains sequenced from one sample in a study of blood T cell repertoires in COVID-19. Generated by immunoSEQ multiplex PCR, the TCRdb table keeps only in-frame clones and is missing some. The table includes about 190,000 clones, around 84% detected once. Sequencing input: peripheral blood. These receptors all stem from a man aged 25-45 years with active or convalescent COVID-19.

This chain connects TRBV10-1 to TRBJ2-7; 13 nucleotides align to TRBD2. The CDR3 has 15 residues. V trimming: 6 bases; J trimming: 2 bases; junction bases outside the gene matches: 4. Germline CDR1 WNHNN, CDR2 SYGVQD (reference sequence). CDR3: CASSTGTSGTYEQYF. The CDR3 nucleotides are TGCGCCAGCAGCACCGGGACTAGCGGGACCTACGAGCAGTACTTC.

This clone came up once. V is TRBV7-9 and J is TRBJ1-4, with 9 bases identical to TRBD1. Germline CDR1 SEHNR, CDR2 FQNEAQ (reference sequence). This CDR3 is built from 15 residues. V gave up 3 bases and J gave up 7 bases; unmatched junction bases: 6. CDR3 coding DNA: TGTGCCAGCAGCTTGTCCGGGACAGGGAGTGAAAAACTGTTTTTT. Translating it yields CASSLSGTGSEKLFF. The full variable domain, with the rest looked up from reference TRBV7-9 and TRBJ1-4, is DTGVSQNPRHKITKRGQNVTFRCDPISEHNRLYWYRQTLGQGPEFLTYFQNEAQLEKSRLLSDRFSAERPKGSFSTLEIQRTEQGDSAMYLCASSLSGTGSEKLFFGSGTQLSVL.

The rearrangement links TRBV5-8 to TRBJ2-1; D remains unclear. V lost 4 bases to trimming and J lost 4 bases, with 15 bases between them. CDR1 and CDR2 (germline): SGHTS, YDEGEE. The CDR3 has 15 amino acids. CDR3 bases: TGTGCCAGCAGCCCCCTTTTATCTTCTTACAATGAGCAGTTCTTC. Translated: CASSPLLSSYNEQFF.

This sequence joins TRBV6-5 and TRBJ2-7; D perhaps matches TRBD1 (5 bases). Trimming removed 6 bases at V and 4 bases at J, with 13 bases between. Per the germline V gene, CDR1 is MNHEY and CDR2 is SVGAGI. CDR3 size: 13 residues. The CDR3 loop reads CASRRFQGYEQYF. The CDR3 nucleotides read TGTGCCAGCAGACGTTTTCAGGGTTACGAGCAGTACTTC.

This rearrangement joins TRBV27 to TRBJ1-5; D remains ambiguous. CDR1 and CDR2 (germline): MNHEY, SMNVEV (reference sequence). CDR3 length equals 15 residues. The V end was cut by 3 bases, the J end by 10 bases, with 19 bases between. The CDR3 sequence is CASSFLNPSNIPQHF. CDR3 sequence (DNA): TGTGCCAGCAGTTTCCTTAACCCCTCAAACATACCCCAGCATTTT.

The chain recombines TRBV2 with TRBJ1-6; D perhaps matches TRBD1 (5 bases). V was cut by 1 base and J by 10 bases, with 8 bases left in between. In germline, CDR1 is SNHLY, CDR2 FYNNEI. The CDR3 length is 13 residues. CDR3 sequence: CASSEGTTSPLHF. The CDR3 DNA follows: TGTGCCAGCAGTGAAGGGACAACATCACCCCTCCACTTT.

This clone was detected only a few times. This rearrangement joins TRBV20-1 to TRBJ1-2; TRBD1 aligns across 7 bases. Germline trimming cut 6 bases from V and 8 bases from J; bases unmatched to any gene: 6. This CDR3 region has 11 residues. Germline V lookup: CDR1 DFQATT, CDR2 SNEGSKA (reference sequence). The CDR3 DNA reads TGCAGTGCCTACAGACAGGGCGGCTACACCTTC. It codes for CSAYRQGGYTF.

The chain employs TRBV15 and TRBJ2-3, with a weak D call TRBD2 (6 bases). Deletions cut 0 bases from V and 2 bases from J, with 12 bases between. There are 16 residues in the CDR3. CDR1 is LNHNV and CDR2 is YYDKDF in the germline V gene (reference sequence). The CDR3 DNA is TGTGCCACCAGCAGAGATCTCCAGCGGGTCACAGATACGCAGTATTTT. Translation: CATSRDLQRVTDTQYF.

The genes are TRBV5-8 and TRBJ2-7, with 8 bases that match TRBD1. CDR1 is SGHTS, CDR2 YDEGEE, per germline. This CDR3 contains 15 residues. With V trimmed by 3 bases and J by 3 bases, 8 bases remained unmatched. CDR3 sequence: CASSWDGQGNYEQYF. The CDR3 DNA is TGTGCCAGCAGCTGGGACGGACAGGGAAACTACGAGCAGTACTTC.

On this clone itself: The same CDR3 is also encoded by other DNA sequences in this sample. This rearrangement joins TRBV27 to TRBJ1-5; possibly TRBD1 for D (6 bases). CDR1 is MNHEY and CDR2 is SMNVEV in the germline V gene (reference sequence). Trimming removed 2 bases at V and 6 bases at J, with 11 bases between. There are 14 residues in the CDR3. For the CDR3, the DNA is TGTGCCAGCAGTTTAGGGGGGGCCCGTCAGCCCCAGCATTTT. Amino acid sequence: CASSLGGARQPQHF.

Only a few counts were recorded for this clone. The CDR3 sequence: CTVGQGANTEAFF. The CDR3 region has the DNA TGCACCGTGGGACAGGGGGCCAACACTGAAGCTTTCTTT. The chain combines TRBV29-1 with TRBJ1-1; 12 bases are a match to TRBD1. Germline CDR1 reads SQVTM; CDR2 reads ANQGSEA. The CDR3 totals 13 residues.

This rearrangement joins TRBV13 to TRBJ1-4, with D unresolved. V shed 5 bases and J shed 7 bases, with 17 bases lying between them. Germline V gene data show CDR1 as PRHDT and CDR2 as FYEKMQ (reference sequence). This CDR3 comprises 15 residues. The CDR3 DNA reads TGTGCCAGCAGCCCTCAGAGGGAGCGGGGTGAAAAACTGTTTTTT. Protein product: CASSPQRERGEKLFF.

This chain joins TRBV24-1 and TRBJ2-2, with TRBD2 matching over 10 bases. In germline, CDR1 is KGHDR, CDR2 SFDVKD. Trimming at V came to 5 bases and at J to 5 bases, leaving 10 bases not matched to a gene. CDR3 length: 17 residues. The CDR3, as DNA: TGTGCCACCAGTGTGGCTAGCGGGAGCGGGGGTACCGGGGAGCTGTTTTTT. It specifies CATSVASGSGGTGELFF.

The CDR3: CAWTNDLSTDTQYF. The CDR3 DNA sequence: TGTGCCTGGACTAACGACTTAAGCACAGATACGCAGTATTTT. The rearrangement uses TRBV30 and TRBJ2-3; D is unresolved. Germline loops: CDR1 GTSNPN, CDR2 SVGIG (reference sequence). Trimming removed 4 bases from V and 0 bases from J, with 11 bases in between. The CDR3 consists of 14 residues.

V is TRBV28 and J is TRBJ2-7, with 7 bases aligning to TRBD2. CDR1 is MDHEN and CDR2 is SYDVKM in the germline V gene. V was clipped by 8 bases and J by 3 bases; unmatched bases: 13. The CDR3 has 15 residues. CDR3 bases: TGTGCCAGCGGTTCGGGGGGTGGAGGCCTCTACGAGCAGTACGTC. It yields the protein CASGSGGGGLYEQYV.

This clone has at least ten counts. The chain is built from TRBV2 and TRBJ2-2; TRBD2 matches at 8 bases. Germline CDR1 and CDR2: SNHLY and FYNNEI. This CDR3 is 13 amino acids long. The junction had 4 bases not matched to a gene; V was cut back by 7 bases and J by 6 bases. The CDR3 DNA reads TGTGCCAGCACCGGGAGGGCCTCCGGGGAGCTGTTTTTT. It codes for CASTGRASGELFF. Complete variable domain (other parts from reference TRBV2 and TRBJ2-2): EPEVTQTPSHQVTQMGQEVILRCVPISNHLYFYWYRQILGQKVEFLVSFYNNEISEKSEIFDDQFSVERPDGSNFTLKIRSTKLEDSAMYFCASTGRASGELFFGEGSRLTVL.

This sequence joins TRBV30 and TRBJ2-7; 12 bases align to TRBD2. The CDR3 has 17 residues. V lost 2 bases and J lost 3; bases outside the gene matches: 11. Per germline, CDR1 GTSNPN and CDR2 SVGIG (reference sequence). The CDR3 loop reads CAWSPGLAGTRHYEQYF. In DNA form, the CDR3 reads TGTGCCTGGAGTCCGGGACTAGCGGGCACAAGACACTACGAGCAGTACTTC.

The rearrangement uses TRBV28 and TRBJ2-1; possibly TRBD2 for D (5 bases). The CDR3 covers 13 residues. Trimming removed 3 bases at V and 9 bases at J, with 12 bases between. In germline, CDR1 is MDHEN, CDR2 SYDVKM. CDR3: CASSLSGLREQFF. The CDR3 DNA follows: TGTGCCAGCAGTTTGTCGGGGTTACGTGAGCAGTTCTTC.

This clone appeared a single time. The chain recombines TRBV3-1 (or the pseudogene TRBV3-2) with TRBJ2-7, with 9 bases aligning to TRBD1. There are 17 residues in the CDR3. CDR1 and CDR2 from the germline V gene are LGHDT and YNNKEL (reference sequence). V shed 5 bases and J 0 bases; nucleotides not matched to a gene: 11. The chain's CDR3 is CASSAQGAGISSYEQYF. The CDR3 coding sequence is TGTGCCAGCAGCGCACAGGGGGCCGGGATTAGCTCCTACGAGCAGTACTTC.

The rearrangement joins TRBV28 to TRBJ1-2; D unclear. The V gene's germline CDR1 is MDHEN and CDR2 SYDVKM. The CDR3 runs to 14 residues. V lost 6 bases to trimming and J lost 1 base, with 12 bases between them. The CDR3 region has the DNA TGTGCCAGCAGCCAAGAACAGTTTAACTATGGCTACACCTTC. Its translation: CASSQEQFNYGYTF.

This rearrangement joins TRBV6-2 or TRBV6-3 to TRBJ1-1; D gene unclear. The CDR3 runs to 11 residues. Germline assignment: CDR1 MNHEY and CDR2 SVGEGT. Trimming cost V 3 bases and J 8 bases, with 7 bases left between them. The CDR3 loop reads CASSYRLEAFF. CDR3 in DNA: TGTGCCAGCAGTTATCGGTTGGAAGCTTTCTTT.

The V call is TRBV18, the J call TRBJ1-6; 7 nucleotides match TRBD1. Germline loops: CDR1 KGHSH, CDR2 LQKENI. The trim removed 3 bases at V and 5 bases at J, leaving 7 bases unmatched. The CDR3 is made up of 16 amino acids. CDR3 nucleotide sequence: TGTGCCAGCTCACCCGGACAGGTCCTTGATAATTCACCCCTCCACTTT. Protein: CASSPGQVLDNSPLHF. The full variable domain, with the rest looked up from reference TRBV18 and TRBJ1-6, is NAGVMQNPRHLVRRRGQEARLRCSPMKGHSHVYWYRQLPEEGLKFMVYLQKENIIDESGMPKERFSAEFPKEGPSILRIQQVVRGDSAAYFCASSPGQVLDNSPLHFGNGTRLTVT.

The chain combines TRBV5-5 with TRBJ2-7; 8 bases map to TRBD1. The trim removed 4 bases at V and 0 bases at J, leaving 3 bases unmatched. This CDR3 spans 14 amino acids. The germline CDR1 and CDR2 sequences are SGHKS and YYEKEE (reference sequence). Here the CDR3 reads CASSAGQGSYEQYF. DNA of the CDR3: TGTGCCAGCAGCGCCGGACAGGGCTCCTACGAGCAGTACTTC. The variable domain in full, with the rest retrieved from reference TRBV5-5 and TRBJ2-7, is DAGVTQSPTHLIKTRGQQVTLRCSPISGHKSVSWYQQVLGQGPQFIFQYYEKEERGRGNFPDRFSARQFPNYSSELNVNALLLGDSALYLCASSAGQGSYEQYFGPGTRLTVT.

The chain uses TRBV7-9 and TRBJ2-1, with TRBD1 as a possible D gene (5 bases). The CDR3 runs to 15 residues. CDR1 and CDR2 from the germline V gene are SEHNR and FQNEAQ (reference sequence). V lost 5 bases and J lost 1, with 12 bases in between. CDR3 DNA: TGTGCCAGCAGCCCCCAGGGTATATCCTACAATGAGCAGTTCTTC. Protein product: CASSPQGISYNEQFF.

This clone has more than one count but fewer than ten. The J gene is TRBJ2-7, the V gene TRBV5-4, with D possibly TRBD2 on 5 matching bases. V was clipped by 3 bases and J by 7 bases, with 11 bases between them. The CDR3 contains 12 residues. CDR1 and CDR2 (germline): SGHNT, YYREEE (reference sequence). In DNA, the CDR3 is TGTGCCAGCAGCTCCGGGGTAGGGGAGCAGTACTTC. It translates to CASSSGVGEQYF.

The rearrangement joins TRBV25-1 to TRBJ2-5; D is uncertain. The CDR3 has 12 amino acids. The V gene's germline CDR1 is MGHDK and CDR2 SYGVNS. The V end was cut by 1 base, the J end by 4 bases, with 4 bases between. The CDR3 DNA reads TGTGCCAGCAGTGAATCATCAGAGACCCAGTACTTC. This encodes CASSESSETQYF.

This clone appeared once. V is TRBV10-3 and J is TRBJ1-5; 8 bases match TRBD1. Germline trimming cut 9 bases from V and 7 bases from J; bases unmatched to any gene: 14. Germline V gene lookup returns CDR1 ENHRY and CDR2 SYGVKD. CDR3 length: 15 residues. The CDR3: CAIGQGGVGKQPQHF. DNA of the CDR3: TGTGCCATTGGACAGGGCGGGGTAGGAAAACAGCCCCAGCATTTT.

V and J are TRBV28 and TRBJ1-1; TRBD1 might be the D (5 bases). The V end was cut by 3 bases, the J end by 11 bases, with 13 bases between. The CDR3 runs 12 residues. The germline V gene encodes CDR1 MDHEN and CDR2 SYDVKM. The CDR3 nucleotides read TGTGCCAGCAGTTTGAGTGGACAAGCTGCTTTCTTT. Amino acids: CASSLSGQAAFF.

The gene calls are TRBV6-5 and TRBJ2-1; D remains unclear. The V and J ends lost 0 bases and 0 bases respectively, with 6 bases between them. The CDR3 is 15 amino acids. CDR1 is MNHEY, CDR2 SVGAGI, per germline. The CDR3 DNA is TGTGCCAGCAGTTACTCTGGCAGCTCCTACAATGAGCAGTTCTTC. Translating it yields CASSYSGSSYNEQFF.

The V and J genes are TRBV30 and TRBJ1-4; D gene uncertain. The CDR3 is made up of 14 amino acids. Trimming removed 1 base from V and 7 bases from J, with 13 bases in between. Germline V gives CDR1 GTSNPN, CDR2 SVGIG (reference sequence). The CDR3 DNA is TGTGCCTGGAGTGGTCCCTGGAGCAGTGAAAAACTGTTTTTT. Its protein is CAWSGPWSSEKLFF.

The rearrangement links TRBV21-1 to TRBJ1-2. TRBV21-1 is an annotated pseudogene. The CDR3 runs 18 residues. DNA for the CDR3: TGTGCCAGCAGCAACTACGAGAGGACAGCTCACGGGGGGTATGGCTACACCTTC. Amino acid sequence: CASSNYERTAHGGYGYTF.

Regarding this clone: A read error may account for a junction end that differs from germline. The V and J genes are TRBV6-6 and TRBJ1-1; weak D call: TRBD1 (6 bases). Germline-derived CDR1 and CDR2 are MNHNY and SVGAGI (reference sequence). The CDR3 is 11 residues long. CDR3 in amino acids: CASRKGQRTGF. As DNA, the CDR3 is TGTGCCAGCAGGAAAGGACAGAGAACAGGCTTT.